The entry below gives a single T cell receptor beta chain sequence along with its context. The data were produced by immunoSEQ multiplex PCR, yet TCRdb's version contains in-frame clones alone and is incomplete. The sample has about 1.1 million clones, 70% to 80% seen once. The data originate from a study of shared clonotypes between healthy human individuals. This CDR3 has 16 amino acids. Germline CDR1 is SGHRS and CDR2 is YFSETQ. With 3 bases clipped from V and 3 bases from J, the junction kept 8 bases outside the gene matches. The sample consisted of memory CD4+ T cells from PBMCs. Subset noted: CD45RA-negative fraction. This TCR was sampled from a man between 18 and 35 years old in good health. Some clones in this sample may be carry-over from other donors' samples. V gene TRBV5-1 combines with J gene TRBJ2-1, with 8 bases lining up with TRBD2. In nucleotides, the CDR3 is TGCGCCAGCAGCTCCTGGGGCCTAGCGGGCTACAATGAGCAGTTCTTC. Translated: CASSSWGLAGYNEQFF.